The 20 T cell receptor beta chains below were found in one sample sequenced in a study of cytomegalovirus exposure and HLA in healthy donors. The PCR employed 60 Vbeta primers together with 13 Jbeta primers. Method: immunoSEQ multiplex PCR; TCRdb's copy keeps in-frame clones and lacks some. The repertoire consists of fewer than 150,000 clones, with about 78% occurring once and the leading ten covering about 5%. The sample comprised PBMCs. The receptors derive from a young woman in good health and CMV-seropositive.

There are a few counts of this clone. The genes are TRBV7-9 and TRBJ2-1; tentatively, D is TRBD2 (5 bases). The CDR3 length is 13 residues. Trimming cost V 5 bases and J 7 bases, with 12 bases left between them. CDR1 is SEHNR and CDR2 is FQNEAQ in the germline V gene (reference sequence). The CDR3 coding sequence is TGTGCCAGCAGCCCCGTAGCGAGTAATGAGCAGTTCTTC. This encodes CASSPVASNEQFF.

In DNA form, the CDR3 reads TGTGCCAGCATTCATAGCGGGAGCGGGTACGAGCAGTACTTC. This sequence encodes CASIHSGSGYEQYF. The chain couples TRBV6-1 to TRBJ2-7, with TRBD2 identical over 9 bases. V trimming: 7 bases; J trimming: 4 bases; junction bases outside the gene matches: 8. The CDR3 contains 14 residues. Germline CDR1 MNHNS, CDR2 SASEGT.

The chain combines TRBV30 with TRBJ2-1; D is possibly TRBD2 (5 bases). Trimming took 4 bases from V and 10 from J, leaving 14 bases between them. The CDR3 is made up of 12 amino acids. CDR1 GTSNPN and CDR2 SVGIG come from the germline V gene (reference sequence). The CDR3 nucleotides are TGTGCCTGGAATGTCACTAGAATCGAGCAGTTCTTC. Translating it yields CAWNVTRIEQFF.

V is TRBV7-9 and J is TRBJ1-1, with D tentatively TRBD1 (6 bases). Germline CDR1 reads SEHNR; CDR2 reads FQNEAQ (reference sequence). The CDR3 is made up of 15 amino acids. Deletions cut 1 base from V and 7 bases from J, with 16 bases between. CDR3 loop: CASSLEVRGRNEAFF. Written as DNA, the CDR3 is TGTGCCAGCAGCTTAGAAGTGCGGGGGCGGAATGAAGCTTTCTTT.

This chain connects TRBV6-5 to TRBJ2-2; no clear D. The germline V gene has CDR1 MNHEY and CDR2 SVGAGI. Deletions cut 6 bases from V and 9 bases from J, with 8 bases between. The CDR3 covers 11 residues. For the CDR3, the DNA is TGTGCCAGCAGAAACACTAGGGAGCTGTTTTTT. The encoded protein is CASRNTRELFF.

V usage is TRBV6-6 and J usage is TRBJ2-3; tentatively, D is TRBD2 (6 bases). Trimming cost V 6 bases and J 0 bases, with 13 bases left between them. Per germline, CDR1 MNHNY and CDR2 SVGAGI (reference sequence). The CDR3 totals 15 residues. CDR3 DNA: TGTGCCAGCAGCCTTCTAGCGTCTAGCACAGATACGCAGTATTTT. This gives the protein CASSLLASSTDTQYF.

The chain recombines TRBV7-2 with TRBJ1-1; possibly TRBD1 for D (5 bases). The V gene's germline CDR1 is SGHTA and CDR2 FQGNSA. This CDR3 spans 15 amino acids. The germline V and J ends were trimmed by 2 bases and 5 bases, with 15 bases remaining between them. CDR3 residues: CASSLNWGGKTEAFF. CDR3 sequence (DNA): TGTGCCAGCAGCTTAAATTGGGGGGGAAAGACTGAAGCTTTCTTT.

The rearrangement joins TRBV18 to TRBJ2-5; D gene ambiguous. CDR3 size: 14 residues. Looked up from germline, CDR1 is KGHSH and CDR2 is LQKENI. Trimming pared 3 bases from V and 0 bases from J, leaving 8 bases between. CDR3 sequence: CASSPRSNQETQYF. The CDR3 nucleotides are TGTGCCAGCTCACCGCGAAGCAACCAAGAGACCCAGTACTTC.

The chain carries TRBV19 and TRBJ1-4, with 7 bases identical to TRBD1. Germline CDR1 reads LNHDA; CDR2 reads SQIVND (reference sequence). V lost 5 bases and J lost 8; bases outside the gene matches: 8. The length of the CDR3 is 14 residues. CDR3: CASSPQGVQEKLFF. DNA of the CDR3: TGTGCCAGTAGTCCGCAGGGGGTTCAAGAAAAACTGTTTTTT.

The chain has TRBV23-1 and TRBJ1-1; tentatively, D is TRBD1 (5 bases). TRBV23-1 is labeled an ORF, and its function is uncertain. The germline V and J ends were trimmed by 0 bases and 4 bases, with 15 bases remaining between them. This CDR3 comprises 16 residues. CDR3 DNA: TGCGCCAGCAGTCAATCCGGGGGGAAGAGGGGCACTGAAGCTTTCTTT. This gives the protein CASSQSGGKRGTEAFF.

The chain joins TRBV2 to TRBJ2-6, with D perhaps matching TRBD1 (6 bases). The V end was cut by 5 bases, the J end by 0 bases, with 17 bases between. This CDR3 contains 18 residues. Germline loops: CDR1 SNHLY, CDR2 FYNNEI. As DNA, the CDR3 is TGTGCCAGCAGTACCGGGACATTCAGCCCCTCTGGGGCCAACGTCCTGACTTTC. This translates into CASSTGTFSPSGANVLTF.

The rearrangement joins TRBV5-8 to TRBJ1-1; possibly TRBD1 for D (5 bases). Germline V gene lookup returns CDR1 SGHTS and CDR2 YDEGEE. V was trimmed by 4 bases and J by 8 bases, leaving 9 bases between them. The CDR3 loop spans 11 amino acids. Here the CDR3 DNA reads TGTGCCAGCAGCCTAAACAGGGAAGCTTTCTTT. This sequence encodes CASSLNREAFF.

This clone was counted once. The rearrangement joins TRBV29-1 to TRBJ1-2, with 7 nucleotides matching TRBD1. The germline gives CDR1 SQVTM, CDR2 ANQGSEA. The length of the CDR3 is 11 residues. The junction had 4 bases not matched to a gene; V was cut back by 7 bases and J by 5 bases. For the CDR3, the DNA is TGCAGCGGCACAGGGGATTATGGCTACACCTTC. Translation gives CSGTGDYGYTF.

As for this clone: One end of the junction is discordant with germline, which a read error may explain. The J gene is TRBJ1-4, the V gene TRBV7-8, with 8 bases matching TRBD1. CDR3 length: 15 amino acids. Germline loops: CDR1 SGHVS, CDR2 FQNEAQ. Here the CDR3 reads CVSSLASGGLEKLFF. The CDR3 nucleotides read TGTGTCAGCAGCTTAGCGTCAGGGGGCCTTGAAAAACTGTTTTTT.

V and J are TRBV15 and TRBJ1-5; 7 nucleotides line up with TRBD1. The germline gives CDR1 LNHNV, CDR2 YYDKDF (reference sequence). The CDR3 covers 16 residues. With 1 base clipped from V and 3 bases from J, the junction kept 6 bases outside the gene matches. CDR3 coding DNA: TGTGCCACCAGCAGAGCCATTGGGACAGACAATCAGCCCCAGCATTTT. It is translated as CATSRAIGTDNQPQHF.

The V gene is TRBV7-3, the J gene TRBJ2-1; 12 bases are shared with TRBD2. With V trimmed by 5 bases and J by 4 bases, 3 bases remained unmatched. Germline CDR1 is SGHTA and CDR2 is FQGTGA. This CDR3 spans 15 amino acids. CDR3 amino acids: CASSLTSGGYNEQFF. The CDR3 DNA reads TGTGCCAGCAGCCTGACTAGCGGGGGTTACAATGAGCAGTTCTTC.

The chain employs TRBV6-1 and TRBJ2-1; 9 positions agree with TRBD1. Germline CDR1 and CDR2: MNHNS and SASEGT. This CDR3 is 15 amino acids long. J lost 7 bases, V lost 6 bases, and 10 bases had no gene match. CDR3 residues: CASRPLDRGLNEQFF. The CDR3 bases are TGTGCCAGCAGACCCCTGGACAGGGGATTGAATGAGCAGTTCTTC.

The V gene is TRBV11-2, the J gene TRBJ1-1, with D tentatively TRBD1 (6 bases). The CDR3 is 14 residues long. V was clipped by 5 bases and J by 3 bases, with 13 bases between them. The germline V gene encodes CDR1 SGHAT and CDR2 FQNNGV. DNA of the CDR3: TGTGCCAGCAGCCCGCAGGGGTCACACACTGAAGCTTTCTTT. Residues: CASSPQGSHTEAFF.

This clone was seen just once. This chain joins TRBV2 and TRBJ1-6, with 9 bases matching TRBD1. CDR1 and CDR2 (germline): SNHLY, FYNNEI. J gave up 10 bases and V 3 bases, and 1 base lay outside the gene matches. The CDR3 loop spans 13 amino acids. CDR3 DNA: TGTGCCAGCAGTGAGGGACAGGGCTCACCCCTCCACTTT. Its protein is CASSEGQGSPLHF. The variable domain in full, with the rest retrieved from reference TRBV2 and TRBJ1-6, is EPEVTQTPSHQVTQMGQEVILRCVPISNHLYFYWYRQILGQKVEFLVSFYNNEISEKSEIFDDQFSVERPDGSNFTLKIRSTKLEDSAMYFCASSEGQGSPLHFGNGTRLTVT.

This clone was picked up one time. The genes are TRBV30 and TRBJ1-5; D is uncertain. This CDR3 spans 15 amino acids. CDR1 is GTSNPN and CDR2 is SVGIG in the germline V gene (reference sequence). Trimming stripped 0 bases from V and 3 bases from J, with 12 bases between. This chain's CDR3 is CAWSVHGDLNQPQHF. The DNA for the CDR3 is TGTGCCTGGAGTGTACACGGAGATCTCAATCAGCCCCAGCATTTT.